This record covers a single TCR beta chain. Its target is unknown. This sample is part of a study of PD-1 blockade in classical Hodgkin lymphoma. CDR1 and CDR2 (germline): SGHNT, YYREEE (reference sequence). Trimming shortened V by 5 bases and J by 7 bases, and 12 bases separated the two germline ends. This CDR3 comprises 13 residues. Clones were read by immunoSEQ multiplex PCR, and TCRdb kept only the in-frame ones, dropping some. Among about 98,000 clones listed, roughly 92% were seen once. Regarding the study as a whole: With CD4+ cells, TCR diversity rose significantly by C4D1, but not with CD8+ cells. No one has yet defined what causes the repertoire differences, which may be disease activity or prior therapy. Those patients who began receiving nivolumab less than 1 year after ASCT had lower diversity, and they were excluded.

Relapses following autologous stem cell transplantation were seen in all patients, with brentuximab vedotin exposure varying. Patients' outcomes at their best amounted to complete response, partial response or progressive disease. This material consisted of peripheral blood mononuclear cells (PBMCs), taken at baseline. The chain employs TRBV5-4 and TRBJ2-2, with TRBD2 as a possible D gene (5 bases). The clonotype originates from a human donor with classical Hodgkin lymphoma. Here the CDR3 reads CASSLRSGGELFF. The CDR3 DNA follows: TGTGCCAGCAGTCTGCGGAGCGGCGGGGAGCTGTTTTTT.